A selection of T cell receptor beta chains follows, all from one sample in a study of kidney transplant recipient with SARS-CoV-2 infection. TCRdb independently ran MiXCR on the reads; one entry per CDR3 protein. The repertoire holds approximately 240,000 distinct CDR3 sequences, with more than 25% as singletons. Here the sequenced sample was a blood sample, taken at baseline and around day 120 from a kidney transplant recipient. These receptor sequences come from a male patient aged 25-45 years who had COVID-19 and was a kidney transplant recipient. Some T cells may be transferred from the graft donor. The CDR3 runs from the conserved cysteine through the conserved F or W. The D gene is left open where the match is weak. Clone size is not always given. Where it is, it says once, few, many or a class for expanded clones.

CDR3 length: 15; clone size: many; J gene: TRBJ2-2; D gene: .; V gene: TRBV7-9; CDR3 DNA: TGTGCCAGCAGCTTCCGGCGGGATTCCACCGGGGAGCTGTTTTTT; CDR3 protein: CASSFRRDSTGELFF
CDR3 length: 14; clone size: many; J gene: TRBJ1-2; D gene: .; V gene: TRBV30; CDR3 DNA: TGTGCCTGGAGTGTAACTGGACCTTCCCATGGCTACACCTTC; CDR3 protein: CAWSVTGPSHGYTF
CDR3 length: 14; clone size: .; J gene: TRBJ2-1; D gene: .; V gene: TRBV20-1; CDR3 DNA: TGCAGTGCTAGTGGTCTAGCGAGGTACAATGGGCAGTTCTTC; CDR3 protein: CSASGLARYNGQFF
CDR3 length: 17; clone size: many; J gene: TRBJ1-1; D gene: .; V gene: TRBV21-1; CDR3 DNA: TGTGCCAGCAGATGCATATATAGCTACACAATTCGCACTGAAGCTTTCTTT; CDR3 protein: CASRCIYSYTIRTEAFF
CDR3 length: 20; clone size: few; J gene: TRBJ2-5; D gene: .; V gene: TRBV6-5; CDR3 DNA: TGTGCCAGCAGTTACCGGATGTCTCGGGGCACAAGCGGGCGCGAAGAGACCCAGTACTTC; CDR3 protein: CASSYRMSRGTSGREETQYF
CDR3 length: 16; clone size: few; J gene: TRBJ2-1; D gene: .; V gene: TRBV6-5; CDR3 DNA: TGTGCCAGCAGTGATGCAGGGTTGAGCTCCTACAATGAGCAGTTCTTC; CDR3 protein: CASSDAGLSSYNEQFF
CDR3 length: 17; clone size: many; J gene: TRBJ1-2; D gene: .; V gene: TRBV11-1; CDR3 DNA: TGTGCCAGCAGCTGGCTGTTTAAGGCTGGAAAGACCTATGGCTACACCTTC; CDR3 protein: CASSWLFKAGKTYGYTF
CDR3 length: 13; clone size: many; J gene: TRBJ2-3; D gene: .; V gene: TRBV2; CDR3 DNA: TGTGCCAGCGGCTTAAGGGGGACAGATACGCAGTATTTT; CDR3 protein: CASGLRGTDTQYF
CDR3 length: 13; clone size: many; J gene: TRBJ2-7; D gene: TRBD2; V gene: TRBV20-1; CDR3 DNA: TGCAGTGCCCTATCTAGCGGGAGCTACGAGCAGTACTTC; CDR3 protein: CSALSSGSYEQYF
CDR3 length: 16; clone size: many; J gene: TRBJ1-2; D gene: .; V gene: TRBV9; CDR3 DNA: TGTGCCAGCGAGGTAGGGTACTCAAGAAAGACCTATGGCTACACCTTC; CDR3 protein: CASEVGYSRKTYGYTF
CDR3 length: 14; clone size: many; J gene: TRBJ1-1; D gene: .; V gene: TRBV6-5; CDR3 DNA: TGTGCCAGCAGTGATTCGGGGACGCGGACTGAAGCTTTCTTT; CDR3 protein: CASSDSGTRTEAFF
CDR3 length: 17; clone size: few; J gene: TRBJ1-2; D gene: .; V gene: TRBV12-5; CDR3 DNA: TGTGCTAGTGGTGAGTTCTCTTTGCAGGGAAAGACCTATGTCTACACCTTC; CDR3 protein: CASGEFSLQGKTYVYTF
CDR3 length: 14; clone size: many; J gene: TRBJ1-6; D gene: .; V gene: TRBV27; CDR3 DNA: TGTGCCAGCAGTAAGCCGGGGCCCAATTCACCCCTCCACTTT; CDR3 protein: CASSKPGPNSPLHF
CDR3 length: 14; clone size: few; J gene: TRBJ1-2; D gene: TRBD1; V gene: TRBV3-1; CDR3 DNA: TGTGCCAACAGCCCAGGGGGTGCTAACTATGGCTACACCTTC; CDR3 protein: CANSPGGANYGYTF
CDR3 length: 14; clone size: .; J gene: TRBJ1-4; D gene: .; V gene: TRBV6-5; CDR3 DNA: TGTGCCAGCAGTCATGACAGGTTGGGGGAAAAACTGTTTTTT; CDR3 protein: CASSHDRLGEKLFF
CDR3 length: 18; clone size: .; J gene: TRBJ2-3; D gene: .; V gene: TRBV4-3; CDR3 DNA: TGCGCCAGCAGCCAAGATAGGGGACGACCGCAGGGAGCAGATACGCAGTATTTT; CDR3 protein: CASSQDRGRPQGADTQYF
CDR3 length: 16; clone size: many; J gene: TRBJ1-6; D gene: TRBD1; V gene: TRBV6-5; CDR3 DNA: TGTGCCAGCAGTGGGGCAGGGGGTGTAGGTAATTCACCCCTCCACTTT; CDR3 protein: CASSGAGGVGNSPLHF
CDR3 length: 17; clone size: .; J gene: TRBJ2-1; D gene: .; V gene: TRBV15; CDR3 DNA: TGTGCCACCAGCAGGGATGGGGCGGGACTTCTGGGGAATGAGCAGTTCTTC; CDR3 protein: CATSRDGAGLLGNEQFF
CDR3 length: 16; clone size: many; J gene: TRBJ2-5; D gene: TRBD1; V gene: TRBV24-1; CDR3 DNA: TGTGCCACCAGTGACGCCGGGACAGGACCCCAAGAGACCCAGTACTTC; CDR3 protein: CATSDAGTGPQETQYF
CDR3 length: 18; clone size: few; J gene: TRBJ2-3; D gene: TRBD2; V gene: TRBV7-9; CDR3 DNA: TGTGCCAGCAGCCAGGAGAGACTAGCGGGGTCTAGCACAGATACGCAGTATTTT; CDR3 protein: CASSQERLAGSSTDTQYF
CDR3 length: 13; clone size: many; J gene: TRBJ2-1; D gene: .; V gene: TRBV19; CDR3 DNA: TGTGCCAGTAGTATAACGGCGGCAAATGAGCAGTTCTTC; CDR3 protein: CASSITAANEQFF
CDR3 length: 16; clone size: .; J gene: TRBJ1-2; D gene: .; V gene: TRBV5-4; CDR3 DNA: TGTGCCAGCTGCAGCCCCGTACTAGGAAAGACCTATGGCTACACCTTC; CDR3 protein: CASCSPVLGKTYGYTF
CDR3 length: 15; clone size: .; J gene: TRBJ2-3; D gene: .; V gene: TRBV6-5; CDR3 DNA: TGTGCCAGCAGTTTCGTCCTGGGGACCACAGATACGCAGTATTTT; CDR3 protein: CASSFVLGTTDTQYF
CDR3 length: 10; clone size: many; J gene: TRBJ1-2; D gene: .; V gene: TRBV10-3; CDR3 DNA: TGTGCCATCATCATGTTGGTCCGGGCCTTC; CDR3 protein: CAIIMLVRAF
CDR3 length: 17; clone size: many; J gene: TRBJ1-1; D gene: .; V gene: TRBV21-1; CDR3 DNA: TGTGCCAGCAGTACGCGCGATAGCTACACAATTCGCACTGAAGCTTTCTTT; CDR3 protein: CASSTRDSYTIRTEAFF
CDR3 length: 17; clone size: many; J gene: TRBJ1-6; D gene: .; V gene: TRBV5-1; CDR3 DNA: TGCGCCAGCAGCTTAACAGGGAAAATTCTCCATAATTCACCCCTCCACTTT; CDR3 protein: CASSLTGKILHNSPLHF
CDR3 length: 17; clone size: .; J gene: TRBJ2-3; D gene: .; V gene: TRBV21-1; CDR3 DNA: TGTGCCGGCAGAGCGCACTTAGCTACAGTCATGCAAGATACGCAGTATTTT; CDR3 protein: CAGRAHLATVMQDTQYF
CDR3 length: 17; clone size: many; J gene: TRBJ1-2; D gene: .; V gene: TRBV10-2; CDR3 DNA: TGCGCCAGCAGTGGAATAATCACTTCTAGAAAGACCTATGGCTACACCTTC; CDR3 protein: CASSGIITSRKTYGYTF
CDR3 length: 17; clone size: .; J gene: TRBJ1-2; D gene: .; V gene: TRBV10-1; CDR3 DNA: TGCGCCAGCAGACATACAATAAGATCGCGAAAGACCTATGGCTACACCTTC; CDR3 protein: CASRHTIRSRKTYGYTF
CDR3 length: 14; clone size: many; J gene: TRBJ1-2; D gene: TRBD1; V gene: TRBV12-3/TRBV12-4; CDR3 DNA: TGTGCCAGCAGACGGACAGGGGGCGCCGATGGCTACACCTTC; CDR3 protein: CASRRTGGADGYTF
CDR3 length: 17; clone size: many; J gene: TRBJ1-2; D gene: .; V gene: TRBV11-1; CDR3 DNA: TGTGCCAGCAGCCCGGTAATTAAGGCTGGAAAGACCTATGGCTACACCTTC; CDR3 protein: CASSPVIKAGKTYGYTF
CDR3 length: 14; clone size: many; J gene: TRBJ1-3; D gene: .; V gene: TRBV19; CDR3 DNA: TGTGCCAGTACCCCCGGCAGCTCTGGAAACACCATATATTTT; CDR3 protein: CASTPGSSGNTIYF
CDR3 length: 17; clone size: many; J gene: TRBJ1-2; D gene: .; V gene: TRBV25-1; CDR3 DNA: TGTGCCAGCAGTGGGCGGCGAGAACTGGGAAAGACCTATGGCTACACCTTC; CDR3 protein: CASSGRRELGKTYGYTF
CDR3 length: 12; clone size: many; J gene: TRBJ1-1; D gene: TRBD1; V gene: TRBV2; CDR3 DNA: TGTGCCAGCAGTAAGGACAGGGTAGAAGCTTTCTTT; CDR3 protein: CASSKDRVEAFF
CDR3 length: 14; clone size: .; J gene: TRBJ2-1; D gene: .; V gene: TRBV6-5; CDR3 DNA: TGTGCCAGCAGTTACGGGCTCTCCCTTAATGAGCAGTTCTTC; CDR3 protein: CASSYGLSLNEQFF
CDR3 length: 12; clone size: many; J gene: TRBJ2-7; D gene: TRBD2; V gene: TRBV20-1; CDR3 DNA: TGCAGTGCCTCTAGCGGGAAATACGAGCAGTACTTC; CDR3 protein: CSASSGKYEQYF
CDR3 length: 13; clone size: many; J gene: TRBJ2-7; D gene: TRBD1; V gene: TRBV6-5; CDR3 DNA: TGTGCCAGCAGTTCCGGGACAGGGGGCGAGCAGTACTTC; CDR3 protein: CASSSGTGGEQYF
CDR3 length: 17; clone size: many; J gene: TRBJ1-2; D gene: .; V gene: TRBV6-9; CDR3 DNA: TGTGCCAGCAGTTGGTACAGGCCTTACGGAAAGACCTATGGCTACACCTTC; CDR3 protein: CASSWYRPYGKTYGYTF
CDR3 length: 11; clone size: few; J gene: TRBJ2-3; D gene: .; V gene: TRBV27; CDR3 DNA: TGTGCCAGCAGTTTTTCAGATACGCAGTATTTT; CDR3 protein: CASSFSDTQYF
CDR3 length: 17; clone size: many; J gene: TRBJ1-2; D gene: .; V gene: TRBV12-3/TRBV12-4; CDR3 DNA: TGTGCCAGCAGTCTATCAAACAGCTTCCGAAAGACCTATGGCTACACCTTC; CDR3 protein: CASSLSNSFRKTYGYTF
CDR3 length: 14; clone size: many; J gene: TRBJ2-2; D gene: .; V gene: TRBV3-1; CDR3 DNA: TGTGCCAGCAGCCAAGGACTTCGGACCGGGGAGCTGTTTTTT; CDR3 protein: CASSQGLRTGELFF
CDR3 length: 15; clone size: few; J gene: TRBJ2-1; D gene: .; V gene: TRBV4-1; CDR3 DNA: TGCGCCAGCAGCCAAGAAGGTAGCGGTTACAATGAGCAGTTCTTC; CDR3 protein: CASSQEGSGYNEQFF
CDR3 length: 13; clone size: .; J gene: TRBJ2-5; D gene: .; V gene: TRBV7-9; CDR3 DNA: TGTGCCAGCAGCTGGGGGGTACAAGAGACCCAGTACTTC; CDR3 protein: CASSWGVQETQYF
CDR3 length: 17; clone size: many; J gene: TRBJ1-2; D gene: .; V gene: TRBV12-5; CDR3 DNA: TGTGCTAGTGGTACCTATTCTTTGCAGGGAAAGACCTATGGCTACACCTTC; CDR3 protein: CASGTYSLQGKTYGYTF
CDR3 length: 14; clone size: .; J gene: TRBJ2-2; D gene: TRBD2; V gene: TRBV9; CDR3 DNA: TGTACCAGCAGCGCACTAGCGTGGACCGGGGAGCTGTTTTTT; CDR3 protein: CTSSALAWTGELFF
CDR3 length: 16; clone size: few; J gene: TRBJ1-2; D gene: .; V gene: TRBV30; CDR3 DNA: TGTGTCTGGTCTCTCTCGCGTTATAGAAAGACCTATGGCTACACCTTC; CDR3 protein: CVWSLSRYRKTYGYTF
CDR3 length: 12; clone size: .; J gene: TRBJ2-5; D gene: .; V gene: TRBV29-1; CDR3 DNA: TGCAGCGGACGATCGGGCCAAGAGACCCAGTACTTC; CDR3 protein: CSGRSGQETQYF
CDR3 length: 16; clone size: many; J gene: TRBJ1-2; D gene: .; V gene: TRBV5-3; CDR3 DNA: TGTGCCAGATACGCAGAAGTGGTGAGAAAGACCTATGGCTACACCTTC; CDR3 protein: CARYAEVVRKTYGYTF
CDR3 length: 14; clone size: many; J gene: TRBJ2-7; D gene: .; V gene: TRBV12-3/TRBV12-4; CDR3 DNA: TGTGCCAGCAGTTTAGCCACAGGGTTCCACGAGCAGTACTTC; CDR3 protein: CASSLATGFHEQYF
CDR3 length: 15; clone size: many; J gene: TRBJ2-3; D gene: TRBD2; V gene: TRBV10-2; CDR3 DNA: TGCGCCAGCAGAAGACTAGCTGAAAGCACAGATACGCAGTATTTT; CDR3 protein: CASRRLAESTDTQYF
CDR3 length: 16; clone size: many; J gene: TRBJ2-7; D gene: .; V gene: TRBV12-3/TRBV12-4; CDR3 DNA: TGTGCCAGCAGTTTAAGGAGGGGGACATTCTCCTACGAGCAGTACTTC; CDR3 protein: CASSLRRGTFSYEQYF
CDR3 length: 17; clone size: many; J gene: TRBJ1-2; D gene: .; V gene: TRBV24-1; CDR3 DNA: TGTGCCACCAGTCGGTGCATTAGTACCAGAAAGACCTATGGCTACACCTTC; CDR3 protein: CATSRCISTRKTYGYTF
CDR3 length: 13; clone size: many; J gene: TRBJ1-2; D gene: .; V gene: TRBV30; CDR3 DNA: TGTGCCTGGAGTGTAGTGGGGGCTGGTGGCTACACCTTC; CDR3 protein: CAWSVVGAGGYTF
CDR3 length: 14; clone size: many; J gene: TRBJ1-2; D gene: .; V gene: TRBV6-2/TRBV6-3; CDR3 DNA: TGTGCCAGCAGTTCCAACACCGATTTCTATGGCTACACCTTC; CDR3 protein: CASSSNTDFYGYTF
CDR3 length: 15; clone size: many; J gene: TRBJ1-2; D gene: TRBD1; V gene: TRBV7-2; CDR3 DNA: TGTGCCAGCAGCTTAACCTTAACAGGGGGCTATGGCTACACCTTC; CDR3 protein: CASSLTLTGGYGYTF
CDR3 length: 16; clone size: many; J gene: TRBJ2-5; D gene: TRBD1; V gene: TRBV7-2; CDR3 DNA: TGTGCCAGCAGCTTAGTGGCAGGGGGCCGACAAGAGACCCAGTACTTC; CDR3 protein: CASSLVAGGRQETQYF
CDR3 length: 17; clone size: many; J gene: TRBJ1-2; D gene: .; V gene: TRBV7-4; CDR3 DNA: TGTGCCAGCAGCGGATTTGTTTCAGCTCGAAAGACCTATGGCTACACCTTC; CDR3 protein: CASSGFVSARKTYGYTF
CDR3 length: 13; clone size: many; J gene: TRBJ1-4; D gene: .; V gene: TRBV6-5; CDR3 DNA: TGTGCCAGCAGTACCGGGGAGCATGAAAAACTGTTTTTT; CDR3 protein: CASSTGEHEKLFF
CDR3 length: 17; clone size: many; J gene: TRBJ1-2; D gene: .; V gene: TRBV11-1; CDR3 DNA: TGTGCCAGCAGCTATATCGCTAAGGCTGGAAAGACCTATGGCTACACCTTC; CDR3 protein: CASSYIAKAGKTYGYTF
CDR3 length: 16; clone size: many; J gene: TRBJ1-3; D gene: TRBD1; V gene: TRBV27; CDR3 DNA: TGTGCCAGCAGTCCCCTTGGGACAGACTCTGGAAACACCATATATTTT; CDR3 protein: CASSPLGTDSGNTIYF